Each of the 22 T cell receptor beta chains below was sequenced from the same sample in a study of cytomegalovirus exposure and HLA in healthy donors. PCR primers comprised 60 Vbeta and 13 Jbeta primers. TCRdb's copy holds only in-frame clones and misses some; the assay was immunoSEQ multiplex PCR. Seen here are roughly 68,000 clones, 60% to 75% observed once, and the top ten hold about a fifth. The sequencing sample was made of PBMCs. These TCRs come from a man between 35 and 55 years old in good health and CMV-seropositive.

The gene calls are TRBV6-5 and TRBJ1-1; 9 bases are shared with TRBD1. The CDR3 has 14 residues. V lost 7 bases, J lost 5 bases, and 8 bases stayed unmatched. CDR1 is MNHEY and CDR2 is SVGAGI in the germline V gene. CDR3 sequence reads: CASTRQGVRTEAFF. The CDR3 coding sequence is TGTGCCAGCACCCGACAGGGGGTAAGGACTGAAGCTTTCTTT.

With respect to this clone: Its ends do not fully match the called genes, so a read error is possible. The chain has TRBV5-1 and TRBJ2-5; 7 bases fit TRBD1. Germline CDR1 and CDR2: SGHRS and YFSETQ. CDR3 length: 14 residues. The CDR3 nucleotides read TGCGTCAGCAGGCGACAGGGTTTCCAAGGGACCCAGTACTTC. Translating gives CVSRRQGFQGTQYF.

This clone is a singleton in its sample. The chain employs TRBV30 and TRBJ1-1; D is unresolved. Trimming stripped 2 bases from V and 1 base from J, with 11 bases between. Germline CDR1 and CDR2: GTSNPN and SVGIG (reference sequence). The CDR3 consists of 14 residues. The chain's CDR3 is CAWSREAKNTEAFF. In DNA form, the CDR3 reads TGTGCCTGGAGTCGGGAAGCGAAGAACACTGAAGCTTTCTTT.

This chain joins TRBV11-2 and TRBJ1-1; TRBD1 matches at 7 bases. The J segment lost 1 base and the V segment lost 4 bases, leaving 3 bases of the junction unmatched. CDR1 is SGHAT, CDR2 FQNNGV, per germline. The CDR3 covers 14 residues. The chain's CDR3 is CASSSRQGNTEAFF. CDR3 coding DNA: TGTGCCAGCAGCTCAAGACAGGGGAACACTGAAGCTTTCTTT. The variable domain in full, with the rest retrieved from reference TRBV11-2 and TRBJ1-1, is EAGVAQSPRYKIIEKRQSVAFWCNPISGHATLYWYQQILGQGPKLLIQFQNNGVVDDSQLPKDRFSAERLKGVDSTLKIQPAKLEDSAVYLCASSSRQGNTEAFFGQGTRLTVV.

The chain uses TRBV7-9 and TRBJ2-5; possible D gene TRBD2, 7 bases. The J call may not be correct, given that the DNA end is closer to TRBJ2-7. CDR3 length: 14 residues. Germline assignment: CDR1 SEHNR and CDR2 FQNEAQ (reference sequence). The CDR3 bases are TGTGCCAGCAGCGGGAGGGACAAGACCTACGAGCAGTACTTC. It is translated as CASSGRDKTYEQYF.

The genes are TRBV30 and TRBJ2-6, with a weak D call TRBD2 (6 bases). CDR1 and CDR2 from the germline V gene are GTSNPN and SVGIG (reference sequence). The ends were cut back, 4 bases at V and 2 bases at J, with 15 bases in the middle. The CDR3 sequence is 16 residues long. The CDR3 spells CAWTPWGVAGANVLTF. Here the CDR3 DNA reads TGTGCCTGGACCCCGTGGGGGGTGGCTGGGGCCAACGTCCTGACTTTC.

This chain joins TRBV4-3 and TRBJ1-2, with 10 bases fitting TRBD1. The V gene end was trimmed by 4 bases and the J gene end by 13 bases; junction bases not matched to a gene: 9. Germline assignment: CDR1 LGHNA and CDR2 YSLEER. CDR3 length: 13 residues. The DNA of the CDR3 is TGCGCCAGCAGCCCGGGACAGGGGTTCTATCGCACCTTC. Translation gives CASSPGQGFYRTF.

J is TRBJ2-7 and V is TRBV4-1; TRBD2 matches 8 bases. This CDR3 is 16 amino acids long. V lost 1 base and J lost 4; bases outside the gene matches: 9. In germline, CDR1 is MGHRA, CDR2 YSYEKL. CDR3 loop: CASSQGRTSNEYEQYF. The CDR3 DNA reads TGCGCCAGCAGCCAAGGACGGACTAGCAACGAGTACGAGCAGTACTTC.

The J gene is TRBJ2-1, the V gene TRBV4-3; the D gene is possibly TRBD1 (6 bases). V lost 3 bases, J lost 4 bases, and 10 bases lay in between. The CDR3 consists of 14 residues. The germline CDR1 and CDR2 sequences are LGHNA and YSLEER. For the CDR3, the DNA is TGCGCCAGCAGCCAGATAGGACAGTACAATGAGCAGTTCTTC. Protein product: CASSQIGQYNEQFF.

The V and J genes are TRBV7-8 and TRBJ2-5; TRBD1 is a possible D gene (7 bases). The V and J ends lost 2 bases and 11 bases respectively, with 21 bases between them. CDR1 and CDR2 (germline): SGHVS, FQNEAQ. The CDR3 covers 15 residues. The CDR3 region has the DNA TGTGCCAGCAGCTTAAGGAGCCTTCAGGGGGGTGAGCAGTACTTC. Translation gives CASSLRSLQGGEQYF.

DNA for the CDR3: TGTGCCAGCAGTCTCCTCACGGGGGGAGCAAATGAGCAGTTCTTC. Translation: CASSLLTGGANEQFF. J is TRBJ2-1 and V is TRBV28; 7 bases agree with TRBD2. CDR3 length: 15 residues. V trimming: 5 bases; J trimming: 7 bases; junction bases outside the gene matches: 11. The V gene's germline CDR1 is MDHEN and CDR2 SYDVKM.

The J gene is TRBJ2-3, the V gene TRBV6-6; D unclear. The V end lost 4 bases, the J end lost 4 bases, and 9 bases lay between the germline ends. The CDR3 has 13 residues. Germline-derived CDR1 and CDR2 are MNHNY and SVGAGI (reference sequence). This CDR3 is CASSSRSPDTQYF. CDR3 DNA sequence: TGTGCCAGCAGTTCACGTAGCCCAGATACGCAGTATTTT.

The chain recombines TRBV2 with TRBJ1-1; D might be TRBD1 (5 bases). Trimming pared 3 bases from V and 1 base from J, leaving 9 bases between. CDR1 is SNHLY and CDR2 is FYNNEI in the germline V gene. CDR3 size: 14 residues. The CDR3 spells CASSDREPNTEAFF. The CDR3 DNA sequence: TGTGCCAGCAGTGACAGGGAACCGAACACTGAAGCTTTCTTT.

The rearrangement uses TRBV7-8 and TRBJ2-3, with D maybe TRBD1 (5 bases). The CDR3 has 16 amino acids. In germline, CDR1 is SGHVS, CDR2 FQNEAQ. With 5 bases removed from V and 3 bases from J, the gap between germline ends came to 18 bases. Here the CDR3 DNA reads TGTGCCAGCAGCCCCTCAGGGAATCGCGCGACAGATACGCAGTATTTT. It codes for CASSPSGNRATDTQYF.

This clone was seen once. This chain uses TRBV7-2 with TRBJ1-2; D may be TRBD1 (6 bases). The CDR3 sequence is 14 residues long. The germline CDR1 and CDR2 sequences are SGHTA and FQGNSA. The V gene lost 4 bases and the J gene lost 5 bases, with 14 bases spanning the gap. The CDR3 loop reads CASSSYGQYYGYTF. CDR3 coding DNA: TGTGCCAGCAGCTCCTACGGACAGTATTATGGCTACACCTTC.

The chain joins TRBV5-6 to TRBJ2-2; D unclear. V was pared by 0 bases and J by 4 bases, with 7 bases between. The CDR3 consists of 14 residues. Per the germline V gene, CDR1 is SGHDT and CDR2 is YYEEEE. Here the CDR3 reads CASSLDPGTGELFF. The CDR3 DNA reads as TGTGCCAGCAGCTTGGACCCAGGCACCGGGGAGCTGTTTTTT.

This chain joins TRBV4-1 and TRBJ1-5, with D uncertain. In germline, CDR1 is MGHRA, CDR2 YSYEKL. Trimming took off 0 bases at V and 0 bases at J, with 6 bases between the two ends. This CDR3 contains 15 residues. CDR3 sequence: CASSQEQYSNQPQHF. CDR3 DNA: TGCGCCAGCAGCCAAGAACAATATAGCAATCAGCCCCAGCATTTT.

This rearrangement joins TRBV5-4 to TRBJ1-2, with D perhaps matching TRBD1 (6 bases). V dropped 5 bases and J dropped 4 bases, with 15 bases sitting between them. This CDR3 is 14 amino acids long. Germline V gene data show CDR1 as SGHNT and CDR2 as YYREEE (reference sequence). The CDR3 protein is CASSPDRNSYGYTF. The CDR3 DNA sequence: TGTGCCAGCAGTCCCGACAGGAACAGCTATGGCTACACCTTC.

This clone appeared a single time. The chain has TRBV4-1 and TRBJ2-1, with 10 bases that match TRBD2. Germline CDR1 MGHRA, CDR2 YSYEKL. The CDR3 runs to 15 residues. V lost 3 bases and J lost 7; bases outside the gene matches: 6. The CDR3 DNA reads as TGCGCCAGCAGCCAGATAGCGGGGGGTCATAATGAGCAGTTCTTC. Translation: CASSQIAGGHNEQFF.

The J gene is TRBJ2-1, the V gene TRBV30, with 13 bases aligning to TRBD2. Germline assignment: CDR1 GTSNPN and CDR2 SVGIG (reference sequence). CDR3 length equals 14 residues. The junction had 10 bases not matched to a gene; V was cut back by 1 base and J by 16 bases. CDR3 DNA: TGTGCCTGGAGTGAGGGACTAGCGGGGCCTAGAATTTTCTTC. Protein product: CAWSEGLAGPRIFF.

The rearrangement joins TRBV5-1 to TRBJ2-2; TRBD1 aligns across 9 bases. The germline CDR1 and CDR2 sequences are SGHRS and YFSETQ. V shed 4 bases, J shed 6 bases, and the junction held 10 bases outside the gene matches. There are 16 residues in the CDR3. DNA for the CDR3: TGCGCCAGCAGCGCCCCGGGACAGGGAAGGTCCGGGGAGCTGTTTTTT. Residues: CASSAPGQGRSGELFF.

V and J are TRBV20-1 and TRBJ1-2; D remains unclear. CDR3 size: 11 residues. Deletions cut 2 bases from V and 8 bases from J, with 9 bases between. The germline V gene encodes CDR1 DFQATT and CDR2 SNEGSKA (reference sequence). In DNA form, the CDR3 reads TGCAGTGCTAGACCGCCGGGGGGCTACACCTTC. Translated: CSARPPGGYTF.